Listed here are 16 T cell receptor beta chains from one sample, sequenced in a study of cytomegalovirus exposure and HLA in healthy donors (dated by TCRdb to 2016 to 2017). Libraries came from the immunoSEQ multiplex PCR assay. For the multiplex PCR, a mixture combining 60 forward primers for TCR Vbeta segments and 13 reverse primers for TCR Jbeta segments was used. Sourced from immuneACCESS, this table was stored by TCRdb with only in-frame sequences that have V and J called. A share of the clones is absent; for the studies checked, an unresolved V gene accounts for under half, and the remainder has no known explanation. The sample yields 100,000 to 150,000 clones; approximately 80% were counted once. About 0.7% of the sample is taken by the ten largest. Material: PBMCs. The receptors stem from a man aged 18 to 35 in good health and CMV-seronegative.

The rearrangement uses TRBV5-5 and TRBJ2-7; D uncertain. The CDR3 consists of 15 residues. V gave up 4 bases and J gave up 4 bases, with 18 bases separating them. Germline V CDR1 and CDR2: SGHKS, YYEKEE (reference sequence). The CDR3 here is CASSPPGSQRYEQYF. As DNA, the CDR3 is TGTGCCAGCAGCCCCCCCGGGTCCCAAAGGTACGAGCAGTACTTC.

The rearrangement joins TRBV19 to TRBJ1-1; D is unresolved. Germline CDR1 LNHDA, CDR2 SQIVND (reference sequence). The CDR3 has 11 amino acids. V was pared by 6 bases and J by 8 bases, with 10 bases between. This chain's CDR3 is CASSRLAEAFF. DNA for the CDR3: TGTGCCAGTAGCAGGCTTGCGGAAGCTTTCTTT.

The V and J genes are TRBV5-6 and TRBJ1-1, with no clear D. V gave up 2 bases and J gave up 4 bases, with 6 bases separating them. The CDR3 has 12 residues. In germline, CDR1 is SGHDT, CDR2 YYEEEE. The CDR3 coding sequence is TGTGCCAGCAGCTTAACTCCCACTGAAGCTTTCTTT. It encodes CASSLTPTEAFF.

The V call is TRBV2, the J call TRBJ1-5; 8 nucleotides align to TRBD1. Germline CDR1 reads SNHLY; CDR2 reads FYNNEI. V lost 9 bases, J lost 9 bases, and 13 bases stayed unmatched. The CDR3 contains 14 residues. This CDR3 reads CASLGRTGLGPQHF. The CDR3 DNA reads TGTGCCAGTCTGGGTCGGACAGGGCTGGGGCCCCAGCATTTT.

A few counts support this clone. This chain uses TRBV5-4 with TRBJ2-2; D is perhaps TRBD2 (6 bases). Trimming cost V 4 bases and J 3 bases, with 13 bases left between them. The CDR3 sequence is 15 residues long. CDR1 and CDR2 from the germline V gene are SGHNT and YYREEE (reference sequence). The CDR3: CASSPRGKYTGELFF. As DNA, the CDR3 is TGTGCCAGCAGCCCGCGGGGAAAGTACACCGGGGAGCTGTTTTTT.

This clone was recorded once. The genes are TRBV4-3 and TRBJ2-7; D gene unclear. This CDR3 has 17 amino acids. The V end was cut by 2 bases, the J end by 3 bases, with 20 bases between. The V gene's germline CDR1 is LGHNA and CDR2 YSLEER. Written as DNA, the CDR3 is TGCGCCAGCAGCCAAAACGTTTTCGGAAGAGCGCGCTACGAGCAGTACTTC. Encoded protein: CASSQNVFGRARYEQYF.

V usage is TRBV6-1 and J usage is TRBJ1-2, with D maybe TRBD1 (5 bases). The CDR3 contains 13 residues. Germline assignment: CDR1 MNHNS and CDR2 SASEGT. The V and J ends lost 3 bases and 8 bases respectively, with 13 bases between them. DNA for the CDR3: TGTGCCAGCAGTGAGGGGGGACGCGGGGGCTACACCTTC. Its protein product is CASSEGGRGGYTF.

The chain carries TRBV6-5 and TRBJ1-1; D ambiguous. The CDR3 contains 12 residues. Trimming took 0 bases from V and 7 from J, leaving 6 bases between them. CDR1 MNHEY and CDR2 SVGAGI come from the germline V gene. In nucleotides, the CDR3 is TGTGCCAGCAGTTACTCGGGCGTTGAAGCTTTCTTT. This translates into CASSYSGVEAFF.

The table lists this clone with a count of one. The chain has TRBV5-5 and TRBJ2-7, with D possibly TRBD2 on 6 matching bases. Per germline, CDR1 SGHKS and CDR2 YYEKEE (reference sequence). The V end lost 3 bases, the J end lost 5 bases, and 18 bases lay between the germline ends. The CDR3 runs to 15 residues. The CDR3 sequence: CASSWVGGHVDEQYF. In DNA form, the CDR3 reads TGTGCCAGCAGCTGGGTCGGAGGGCACGTGGACGAGCAGTACTTC.

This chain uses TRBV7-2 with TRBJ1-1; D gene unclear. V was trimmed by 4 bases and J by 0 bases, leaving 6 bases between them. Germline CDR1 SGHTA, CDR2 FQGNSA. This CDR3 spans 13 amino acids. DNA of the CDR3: TGTGCCAGCAGCTGGCGGATGAACACTGAAGCTTTCTTT. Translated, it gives CASSWRMNTEAFF.

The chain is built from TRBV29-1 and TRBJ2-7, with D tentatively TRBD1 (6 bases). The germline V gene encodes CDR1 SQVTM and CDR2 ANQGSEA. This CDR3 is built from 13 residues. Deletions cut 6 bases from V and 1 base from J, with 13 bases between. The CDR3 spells CSVTDRRSYEQYF. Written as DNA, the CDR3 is TGCAGCGTCACAGACAGGAGGTCCTACGAGCAGTACTTC.

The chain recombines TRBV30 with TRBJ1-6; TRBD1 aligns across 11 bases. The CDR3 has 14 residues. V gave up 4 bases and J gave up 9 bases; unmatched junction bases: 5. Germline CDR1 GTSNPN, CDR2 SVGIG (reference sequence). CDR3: CAWIPGQGGSPLHF. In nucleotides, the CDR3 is TGTGCCTGGATTCCGGGACAGGGGGGTTCACCCCTCCACTTT.

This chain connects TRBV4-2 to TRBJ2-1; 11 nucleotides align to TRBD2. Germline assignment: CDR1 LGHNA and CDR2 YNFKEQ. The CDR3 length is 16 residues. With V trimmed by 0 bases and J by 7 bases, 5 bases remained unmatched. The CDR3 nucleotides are TGTGCCAGCAGCCAAGATACTAGCGGGGGTGGTAATGAGCAGTTCTTC. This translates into CASSQDTSGGGNEQFF.

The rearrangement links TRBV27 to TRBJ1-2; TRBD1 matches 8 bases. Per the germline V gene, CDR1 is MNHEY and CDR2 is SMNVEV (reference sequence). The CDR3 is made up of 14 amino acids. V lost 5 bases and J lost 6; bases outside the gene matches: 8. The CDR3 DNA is TGTGCCAGCAGTCCCAGGTCAGGGGGCGATGGCTACACCTTC. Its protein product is CASSPRSGGDGYTF.

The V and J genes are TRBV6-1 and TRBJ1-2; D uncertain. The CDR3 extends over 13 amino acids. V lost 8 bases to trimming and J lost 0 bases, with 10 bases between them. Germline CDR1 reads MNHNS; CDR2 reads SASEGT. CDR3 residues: CASWANSNYGYTF. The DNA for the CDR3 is TGTGCCAGCTGGGCCAATTCTAACTATGGCTACACCTTC.

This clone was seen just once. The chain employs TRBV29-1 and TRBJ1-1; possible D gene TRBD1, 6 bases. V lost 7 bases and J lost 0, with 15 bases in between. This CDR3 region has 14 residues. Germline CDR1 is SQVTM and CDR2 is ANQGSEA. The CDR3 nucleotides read TGCAGCGCCCAGACAGGAAACATGAACACTGAAGCTTTCTTT. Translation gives CSAQTGNMNTEAFF.